Below, one T cell receptor beta chain is given with its context. V lost 4 bases, J lost 4 bases, and 6 bases stayed unmatched. The CDR3 has 14 amino acids. The germline V gene encodes CDR1 SGHNT and CDR2 YYREEE (reference sequence). This table comes from immunoSEQ multiplex PCR, and its TCRdb copy is limited to in-frame clones, with some not included. This sample carries 75,000 or so clones, 65% to 85% of them seen once, and the ten largest clones take less than 6%. These data originate in a study of blood T cell repertoires in COVID-19. In the study overall: PBMCs, B-cell-depleted T cells, or T cells provided the cDNA or gDNA that made up the material.

The V gene is TRBV5-4, the J gene TRBJ1-2; 8 nucleotides align to TRBD1. The source is a man in his fifties or sixties with active or convalescent COVID-19. The source material was peripheral blood. The CDR3 here is CASSTDRGIYGYTF. The CDR3 DNA follows: TGTGCCAGCAGCACAGACAGGGGAATCTATGGCTACACCTTC.